A selection of T cell receptor beta chains follows, all from one sample in a study of T cell responses to AZD1222 COVID-19 vaccine. Libraries were prepared by immunoSEQ multiplex PCR; TCRdb keeps only in-frame clonotypes and omits some of them. The profile covers about 100,000 clones, with about 87% appearing a single time and approximately 15% taken by the ten largest. The source was peripheral blood, collected on day 0 of AZD1222 vaccination. These receptors all come from an adult in good health. CDR3s include the opening cysteine and the closing phenylalanine or tryptophan. D genes are given only for firm matches. Only part of the rows carry a size: once, few, many, or a class if the clone is expanded.

clone_size	d_call	j_call	v_call	cdr3_nt	cdr3_aa
.	.	TRBJ2-4	TRBV21-1	TGTGCCAGCAGGCCGGGACTAGCGGGAAATTTTGAGTACTTC	CASRPGLAGNFEYF
.	.	TRBJ2-6	TRBV6-4	TGTGCCAGCAGTGACTCTAGCTCTGGGGCCAACGTCCTGACTTTC	CASSDSSSGANVLTF
.	.	TRBJ1-5	TRBV14	TGTGCCAGCATGACGTGTAGGAGGCGGGTTCGGGCGTATTCGGTCCGTTGGCCCCAGCATTTT	CASMTCRRRVRAYSVRWPQHF
once	.	TRBJ1-2	TRBV2	TGTGCCAGCAGCCTTAACGGACAGACTATTAACTATGGCTACACCTTC	CASSLNGQTINYGYTF
.	TRBD1	TRBJ1-6	TRBV6-4	TGTGCCAGCAGTGAACAGGGGTATAATTCACCCCTCCACTTT	CASSEQGYNSPLHF
.	TRBD2	TRBJ2-3	TRBV7-3	TGTGCCAGCAGCCGACTAGCCGACTTGACAGATACGCAGTATTTT	CASSRLADLTDTQYF
.	.	TRBJ1-5	TRBV7-8	TGTGCCAGCAGCTTCGCAGGGCATCAGCCCCAGCATTTT	CASSFAGHQPQHF
.	.	TRBJ1-1	TRBV11-3	TGTGCCAGCAGCCCCGGGGGGGGTTTCAACACTGAAGCTTTCTTT	CASSPGGGFNTEAFF
.	TRBD2	TRBJ2-7	TRBV5-4	TGTGCCAGCAGCCTTGGGACTAGCGGGAGAGTTGAGCAGTACTTC	CASSLGTSGRVEQYF
.	.	TRBJ1-1	TRBV6-5	TGTGCCAGCTCCAGAGGCCGCGGGACTGAAGCTTTCTTT	CASSRGRGTEAFF
.	TRBD1	TRBJ2-7	TRBV2	TGTGCCAGCAGTCTACAGGGGAACTACGAGCAGTACTTC	CASSLQGNYEQYF
.	.	TRBJ2-3	TRBV15	TGTGCCACCAGCAGAGATAAGAGGGGGAGGGGACCAAACACAGATACGCAGTATTTT	CATSRDKRGRGPNTDTQYF
.	.	TRBJ1-1	TRBV20-1	TGCAGCGCAGTGACGAACACTGAAGCTTTCTTT	CSAVTNTEAFF
.	.	TRBJ1-5	TRBV5-1	TGCGCCAGCAGCTTGGGAGGGGTAGGCAATCAGCCCCAGCATTTT	CASSLGGVGNQPQHF
.	.	TRBJ2-7	TRBV5-4	TGTGCCAGCAGCTTGGGGACACGTGCGAACTACGAGCAGTACTTC	CASSLGTRANYEQYF
.	.	TRBJ2-4	TRBV6-5	TGTGCCAGCAATTCCAGGGGAGGTCAAAACATTCAGTACTTC	CASNSRGGQNIQYF
.	.	TRBJ1-4	TRBV5-4	TGTGCCAGCAGCTCGGGGGCAAGGGGTATTAATGAAAAACTGTTTTTT	CASSSGARGINEKLFF
.	TRBD1	TRBJ2-7	TRBV3-1/TRBV3-2	TGTGCCAGCAGCCTGGGGACAGTGAGCTCCTACGAGCAGTACTTC	CASSLGTVSSYEQYF
once	.	TRBJ1-3	TRBV5-4	TGTGCCAGCAGTATGATAGGATCTGGAAACACCATATATTTT	CASSMIGSGNTIYF
.	.	TRBJ1-1	TRBV10-3	TGTGCCGTAGCCGAACGGACAGTGAACACTGAAGCTTTCTTT	CAVAERTVNTEAFF
.	.	TRBJ1-2	TRBV5-1	TGCGCCAGCAGTGATACAGCTAACTATGGCTACACCTTC	CASSDTANYGYTF
.	.	TRBJ2-7	TRBV10-3	TGTGCCATCAGTAGTTTACAGACCTACGAGCAGTACTTC	CAISSLQTYEQYF
few	TRBD2	TRBJ2-5	TRBV28	TGTGCCACCGGGGGGAACGGGAAGGGGGAGACCCAGTACTTC	CATGGNGKGETQYF
.	.	TRBJ1-4	TRBV25-1	TGTGCCAGCAGTGCCTCATGGCGGGGTAATGAAAAACTGTTTTTT	CASSASWRGNEKLFF
.	.	TRBJ1-2	TRBV9	TGTGCCAGCAGCGTAGCTCCCGGGGGCGCACGCTATGGCTACACCTTC	CASSVAPGGARYGYTF
.	.	TRBJ1-2	TRBV3-1/TRBV3-2	TGTGCCAGCAGCGTACGAACAGGGATAGCTAACTATGGCTACACCTTC	CASSVRTGIANYGYTF
.	.	TRBJ2-5	TRBV6-5	TGTGCCAGCAGTTACTCCTTTAGGGAGACCCAGTACTTC	CASSYSFRETQYF
once	TRBD2	TRBJ2-3	TRBV9	TGTGCCAGCAGCCTAAGGAGATCTGAGCGGGAGTCGGCAGATACGCAGTATTTT	CASSLRRSERESADTQYF
.	.	TRBJ2-7	TRBV20-1	TGCAGTGTACAGGCATCCTACGAGCAGTACTTC	CSVQASYEQYF
.	.	TRBJ1-1	TRBV2	TGTGCCAGCAGTGAAGATAATTCGGGTGAAGCTTTCTTT	CASSEDNSGEAFF
.	TRBD1	TRBJ1-5	TRBV6-5	TGTGCCAGCAGGAGGACAGGGTTCGGGAATCAGCCCCAGCATTTT	CASRRTGFGNQPQHF
.	.	TRBJ1-6	TRBV19	TGTGCCAGTAGCTCTTCGACGGGCCTTAATTCACCCCTCCACTTT	CASSSSTGLNSPLHF
.	.	TRBJ2-7	TRBV3-1/TRBV3-2	TGTGCCAGCAGCCAGTGGCCCGTCCGCGAGCAGTACTTC	CASSQWPVREQYF
.	.	TRBJ1-1	TRBV9	TGTGCCAGCAGCGATGCCCAGGCCACTGAAGCTTTCTTT	CASSDAQATEAFF
.	.	TRBJ2-1	TRBV3-1/TRBV3-2	TGTGCCAGCAGCCAACCCGGGAGCTCCTACAATGAGCAGTTCTTC	CASSQPGSSYNEQFF
.	TRBD1	TRBJ1-2	TRBV27	TGTGCCAGCAGTCCTAGACAGGGGGTTAACTATGGCTACACCTTC	CASSPRQGVNYGYTF
.	TRBD1	TRBJ1-2	TRBV19	TGTGCCAGTAGATGGACAGGACGCGGCTACACCTTC	CASRWTGRGYTF
.	.	TRBJ2-5	TRBV19	TGTGCCAGTAAGGGACCAGGGTGGGAGACCCAGTACTTC	CASKGPGWETQYF
once	.	TRBJ2-3	TRBV5-1	TGCGCCAGCAGCTTTTCTACAGGGTTCCCAGATACGCAGTATTTT	CASSFSTGFPDTQYF
.	TRBD1	TRBJ1-6	TRBV6-5	TGTGCCAGCAGCCTGACAGGGCGTTCACCCCTCCACTTT	CASSLTGRSPLHF
.	.	TRBJ2-6	TRBV5-1	TGCGCCAGCAGCTTCCGATCCGGGGCCAACGTCCTGACTTTC	CASSFRSGANVLTF
.	TRBD2	TRBJ2-6	TRBV6-1	TGTGCCAGCGGTGAAGCGGGGCCTGGGGCCAACGTCCTGACTTTC	CASGEAGPGANVLTF
once	.	TRBJ2-1	TRBV7-2	TGTGCCAGCAGCTTAGGGGTTTCCTACAATGAGCAGTTCTTC	CASSLGVSYNEQFF
.	TRBD1	TRBJ1-2	TRBV5-8	TGTGCCAGCAGCTTGTCCCGGGACAGGGGCCGGAGTGGCTACACCTTC	CASSLSRDRGRSGYTF
.	TRBD1	TRBJ1-2	TRBV29-1	TGCAGCGGGCAGTTCGCGGGGACAGCCACGCGGGGCTACACCTTC	CSGQFAGTATRGYTF
.	.	TRBJ2-7	TRBV12-3/TRBV12-4	TGTGCCAGCAGTCTCGGACAGCAACGGCAGTACTTC	CASSLGQQRQYF
once	.	TRBJ2-2	TRBV24-1	TGTGCCACCAGCACAGGAGAATATACCGGGGAGCTGTTTTTT	CATSTGEYTGELFF
.	.	TRBJ2-5	TRBV11-3	TGTGCCAGCAGCTTATCCGTGGCCGGCGAGACCCAGTACTTC	CASSLSVAGETQYF